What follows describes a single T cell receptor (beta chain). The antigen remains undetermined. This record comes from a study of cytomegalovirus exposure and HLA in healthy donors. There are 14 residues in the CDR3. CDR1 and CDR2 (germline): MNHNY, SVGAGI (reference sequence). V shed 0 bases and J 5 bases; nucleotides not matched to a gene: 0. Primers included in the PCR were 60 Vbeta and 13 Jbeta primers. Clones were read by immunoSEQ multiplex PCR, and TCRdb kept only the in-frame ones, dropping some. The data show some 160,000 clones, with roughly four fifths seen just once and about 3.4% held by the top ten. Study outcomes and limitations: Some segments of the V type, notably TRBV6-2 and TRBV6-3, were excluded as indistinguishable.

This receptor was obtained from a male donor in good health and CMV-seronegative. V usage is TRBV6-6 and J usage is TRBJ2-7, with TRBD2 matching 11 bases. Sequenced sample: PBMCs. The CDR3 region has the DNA TGTGCCAGCAGTTACTCGGGACTAGCGGACGAGCAGTACTTC. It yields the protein CASSYSGLADEQYF.